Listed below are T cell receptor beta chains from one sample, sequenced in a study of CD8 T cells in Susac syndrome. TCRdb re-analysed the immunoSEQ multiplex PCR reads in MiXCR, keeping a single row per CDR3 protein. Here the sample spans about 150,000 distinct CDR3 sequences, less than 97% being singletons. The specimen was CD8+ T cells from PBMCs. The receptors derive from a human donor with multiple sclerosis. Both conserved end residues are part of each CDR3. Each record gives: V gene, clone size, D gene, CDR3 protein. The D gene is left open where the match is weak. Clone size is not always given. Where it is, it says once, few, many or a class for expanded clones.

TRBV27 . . CASSLGQGYYEKLFF
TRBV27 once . CASSLNGLALETQYF
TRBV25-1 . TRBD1 CASSEDRGMRNTEAFF
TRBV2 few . CASSEGGNQPQHF
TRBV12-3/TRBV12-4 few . CASSRQVNTEAFF
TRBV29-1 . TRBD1 CSVDKGATEAFF
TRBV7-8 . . CASSSDGYEKLFF
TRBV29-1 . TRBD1 CSVGQGLNGYTF
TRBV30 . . CACHWSSYNSPLHF
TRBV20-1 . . CSARAEISYNEQFF
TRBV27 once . CASSLSLDSYEQYF
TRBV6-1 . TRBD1 CASSDDRVLNSPLHF
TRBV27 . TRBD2 CASSSGLAGGVAYNEQFF
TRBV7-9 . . CAIRRSSYNEQFF
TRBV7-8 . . CASSSQDVTDTQYF
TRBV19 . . CASSIPGTGTREAFF
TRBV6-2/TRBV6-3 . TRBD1 CASMDRANTEAFF
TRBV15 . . CATSTKGAGGYNEQFF
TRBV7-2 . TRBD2 CASSLTFDLVRDYGKTQYF
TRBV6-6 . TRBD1 CASSSLGQVGANVLTF
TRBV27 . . CASSSRGNNQPQHF
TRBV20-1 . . CSAATAPQETQYF
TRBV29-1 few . CSVLGNTEAFF
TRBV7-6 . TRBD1 CASSPGQASSYNEQFF
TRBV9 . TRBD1 CASSVGTDPYTF
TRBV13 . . CASSLGRTSGNTIYF
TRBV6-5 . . CASSATITGELFF
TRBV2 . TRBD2 CASSEVAGAYEQYF
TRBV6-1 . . CASSVGRGPSYEQYF
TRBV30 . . CAWSVLGGYGYTF
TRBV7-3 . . CASSLMGGYTF
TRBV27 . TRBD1 CASSNSGQGMNTEAFF
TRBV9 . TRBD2 CASSVARGGALEQFF
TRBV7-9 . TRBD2 CASSALTSVKPETQYF
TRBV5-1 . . CASSANLRDTEAFF
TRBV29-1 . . CSVRGVYPSTDTQYF
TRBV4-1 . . CASSTLDTLGETQYF
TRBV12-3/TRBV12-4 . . CASSLTGPYEQYF
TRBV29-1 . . CSVEDPPDTDTQYF
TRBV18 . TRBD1 CASSPMDRGSYEQYF
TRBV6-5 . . CASRSYSLSTDTQYF
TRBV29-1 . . CSVQTVGEGYTF
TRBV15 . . CATSRGPDREAFF
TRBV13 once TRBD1 CASSLKGQGMETQYF
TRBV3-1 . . CASSPTGGSVTGELFF
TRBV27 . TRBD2 CASSSGTSGGDEQFF
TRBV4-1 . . CASSPHTNSYEQYF
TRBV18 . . CASSPQGLVKPQHF
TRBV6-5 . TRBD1 CASGTGYGYTF
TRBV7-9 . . CASSLGVEETQYF
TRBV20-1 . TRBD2 CSARDFTTSGLRTDTQYF
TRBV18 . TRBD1 CASSPPPGTGWTEAFF
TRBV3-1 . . CASSPITNGTSYNEQFF
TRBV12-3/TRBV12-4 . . CASSSRGSLTDTQYF
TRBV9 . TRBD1 CASSAWQGAGETQYF